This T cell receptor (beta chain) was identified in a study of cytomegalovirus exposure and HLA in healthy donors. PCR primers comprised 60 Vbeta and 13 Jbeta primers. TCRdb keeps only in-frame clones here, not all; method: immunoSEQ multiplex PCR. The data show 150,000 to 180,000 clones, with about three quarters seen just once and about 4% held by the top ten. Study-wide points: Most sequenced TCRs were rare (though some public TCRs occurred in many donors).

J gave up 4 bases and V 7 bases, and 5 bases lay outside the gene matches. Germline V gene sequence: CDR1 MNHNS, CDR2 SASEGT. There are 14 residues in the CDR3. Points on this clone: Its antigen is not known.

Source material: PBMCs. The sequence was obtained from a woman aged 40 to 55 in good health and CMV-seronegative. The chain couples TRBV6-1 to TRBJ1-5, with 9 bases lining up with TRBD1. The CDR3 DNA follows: TGTGCCAGCACCCAGGGACAGGGAAATCAGCCCCAGCATTTT. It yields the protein CASTQGQGNQPQHF.